This is a list of T cell receptor beta chains from one sample in a study of identical twins. TCRdb redid the calling of the 5' RACE reads with MiXCR, one entry per CDR3 protein. The table includes around 240,000 distinct CDR3 sequences, roughly 7% detected once. The data also belong to a second study, concerning yellow fever vaccine responses in identical twins.

Material for sequencing was memory (CD45RO+) T cells sorted from blood. These receptors all come from a woman aged 18-29 years in good health. Each CDR3 is given with its conserved first and last residue. A D gene is named only where the DNA matches it firmly. Clone size is stated in some rows and not others, as once, few, many or a class when expanded.

CDR3 DNA: TGTGCCAGCAGCCCAGGACTAGCGGGAGGTTCCTACAATGAGCAGTTCTTC
CDR3 protein: CASSPGLAGGSYNEQFF
D gene: TRBD2
clone size: .
V gene: TRBV7-2
J gene: TRBJ2-1

CDR3 DNA: TGTGCCAGCAGCAACAAACAGGGTCTCAACCCCACCGGGGAGCTGTTTTTT
CDR3 protein: CASSNKQGLNPTGELFF
D gene: .
clone size: many
V gene: TRBV21-1
J gene: TRBJ2-2

CDR3 DNA: TGTGCCAGCAGTTTGGGGGCTATTGAACCCGGGGAGCTGTTTTTT
CDR3 protein: CASSLGAIEPGELFF
D gene: .
clone size: many
V gene: TRBV12-3/TRBV12-4
J gene: TRBJ2-2

CDR3 DNA: TGTGCCAGCAGTTTCCTCCCCGGGACACGAAGCACAGATACGCAGTATTTT
CDR3 protein: CASSFLPGTRSTDTQYF
D gene: .
clone size: few
V gene: TRBV27
J gene: TRBJ2-3

CDR3 DNA: TGCGCCAGCAGTTCTGATAAGGCCGCGGGCACTGAAGCTTTCTTT
CDR3 protein: CASSSDKAAGTEAFF
D gene: .
clone size: many
V gene: TRBV5-1
J gene: TRBJ1-1

CDR3 DNA: TGTGCCAGCAGCTTAAATGCGGTGGTTGGGTACACTGAAGCTTTCTTT
CDR3 protein: CASSLNAVVGYTEAFF
D gene: .
clone size: .
V gene: TRBV7-2
J gene: TRBJ1-1

CDR3 DNA: TGCAGCACCAAGGCGGGGGTCCGGGCTGAAGCTTTCTTT
CDR3 protein: CSTKAGVRAEAFF
D gene: .
clone size: many
V gene: TRBV29-1
J gene: TRBJ1-1

CDR3 DNA: TGTGCCAGCAAACCATGGGGGGGGAGTGGGAATGAGCAGTTCTTC
CDR3 protein: CASKPWGGSGNEQFF
D gene: TRBD2
clone size: .
V gene: TRBV2
J gene: TRBJ2-1

CDR3 DNA: TGTGCCAGCAGCGGGGGTTCCACAGATACGCAGTATTTT
CDR3 protein: CASSGGSTDTQYF
D gene: .
clone size: many
V gene: TRBV6-4
J gene: TRBJ2-3

CDR3 DNA: TGTGCCAGCAGCGTAGCCTTATTGACTAGCACAGATACGCAGTATTTT
CDR3 protein: CASSVALLTSTDTQYF
D gene: .
clone size: .
V gene: TRBV9
J gene: TRBJ2-3

CDR3 DNA: TGCGCCAGCACCATTAGCGGGGGCACAGATACGCAGTATTTT
CDR3 protein: CASTISGGTDTQYF
D gene: TRBD2
clone size: few
V gene: TRBV10-2
J gene: TRBJ2-3

CDR3 DNA: TGCAGTGCGTTGCTAGCGGGAGGGAGGAATGAGCAGTTCTTC
CDR3 protein: CSALLAGGRNEQFF
D gene: TRBD2
clone size: many
V gene: TRBV20-1
J gene: TRBJ2-1

CDR3 DNA: TGCGCCAGCAGCCAAGGGCGATTAGTTGACGGCAGGGAGTGTGAGCAGTTCTTC
CDR3 protein: CASSQGRLVDGRECEQFF
D gene: .
clone size: .
V gene: TRBV4-1
J gene: TRBJ2-1

CDR3 DNA: TGTGCCAGCAGTCCCTCGAGGAATGAGCAGTTCTTC
CDR3 protein: CASSPSRNEQFF
D gene: .
clone size: many
V gene: TRBV6-5
J gene: TRBJ2-1

CDR3 DNA: TGTGCCAGCACGGGGGAAGGCCCGGCCCTCAGCTACAATGAGCAGTTCTTC
CDR3 protein: CASTGEGPALSYNEQFF
D gene: .
clone size: few
V gene: TRBV11-2
J gene: TRBJ2-1

CDR3 DNA: TGTGCCAGCAGTGAGTTCTTTGTAGATACGCAGTATTTT
CDR3 protein: CASSEFFVDTQYF
D gene: .
clone size: many
V gene: TRBV6-1
J gene: TRBJ2-3

CDR3 DNA: TGCGCCAGCAGCCAGACCGTGAACACCGGGGAGCTGTTTTTT
CDR3 protein: CASSQTVNTGELFF
D gene: .
clone size: many
V gene: TRBV5-1
J gene: TRBJ2-2

CDR3 DNA: TGCGCCAGCATCTCCGGGGAGGTCAGCTACAATGAGCAGTTCTTC
CDR3 protein: CASISGEVSYNEQFF
D gene: .
clone size: many
V gene: TRBV5-1
J gene: TRBJ2-1

CDR3 DNA: TGCGCCAGCAGCCCCGGGTCAGCAGGCCTCGGAAACACCATATATTTT
CDR3 protein: CASSPGSAGLGNTIYF
D gene: .
clone size: many
V gene: TRBV5-1
J gene: TRBJ1-3

CDR3 DNA: TGTGCCACCAGTAGAACCGGGACATCCAATCAGCCCCAGCATTTT
CDR3 protein: CATSRTGTSNQPQHF
D gene: .
clone size: .
V gene: TRBV15
J gene: TRBJ1-5

CDR3 DNA: TGTGCCAGCAGCCTACTAGCGGGGCCTAATCTAGCCAAAAACATTCAGTACTTC
CDR3 protein: CASSLLAGPNLAKNIQYF
D gene: TRBD2
clone size: few
V gene: TRBV27
J gene: TRBJ2-4

CDR3 DNA: TGTGCCAGCAGGCCAGGGGGTGGCTCGATAAATGAGCAGTTCTTC
CDR3 protein: CASRPGGGSINEQFF
D gene: TRBD1
clone size: many
V gene: TRBV6-1
J gene: TRBJ2-1

CDR3 DNA: TGTGCCACCAGTGATTACCAAGAGACCCAGTACTTC
CDR3 protein: CATSDYQETQYF
D gene: .
clone size: .
V gene: TRBV24-1
J gene: TRBJ2-5

CDR3 DNA: TGTGCCACACGGGACGGTTTCGGGGAGCTGTTTTTT
CDR3 protein: CATRDGFGELFF
D gene: .
clone size: .
V gene: TRBV12-3/TRBV12-4
J gene: TRBJ2-2

CDR3 DNA: TGTGCCAGCAGCCACGGACAGGGGGTCACCGGGGAGCTGTTTTTT
CDR3 protein: CASSHGQGVTGELFF
D gene: TRBD1
clone size: many
V gene: TRBV7-6
J gene: TRBJ2-2

CDR3 DNA: TGTGCCAGCAGCAAAGGTAGCGGGAGAGTTTGGAATGAGCAGTTCTTC
CDR3 protein: CASSKGSGRVWNEQFF
D gene: .
clone size: few
V gene: TRBV21-1
J gene: TRBJ2-1

CDR3 DNA: TGCGCCAGCAGCTCCGGACAGAACTTCAATGAGCAGTTCTTC
CDR3 protein: CASSSGQNFNEQFF
D gene: .
clone size: many
V gene: TRBV5-1
J gene: TRBJ2-1

CDR3 DNA: TGTGCCAGCAGCTTAGCTGGACAGGGATACGGGGAGCTGTTTTTT
CDR3 protein: CASSLAGQGYGELFF
D gene: TRBD1
clone size: many
V gene: TRBV7-2
J gene: TRBJ2-2

CDR3 DNA: TGCGCCAGCAGCACCGGGACAGGGGAAGAGACCCAGTACTTC
CDR3 protein: CASSTGTGEETQYF
D gene: TRBD1
clone size: .
V gene: TRBV5-1
J gene: TRBJ2-5

CDR3 DNA: TGCGCCAGCAGCTTGGGGGGCGGTTTGAGCTCCTACAATGAGCAGTTCTTC
CDR3 protein: CASSLGGGLSSYNEQFF
D gene: .
clone size: .
V gene: TRBV5-1
J gene: TRBJ2-1

CDR3 DNA: TGCGCCAGCAGCCAAATTACTAGCGGCGCTAGTAGGACAGATACGCAGTATTTT
CDR3 protein: CASSQITSGASRTDTQYF
D gene: TRBD2
clone size: .
V gene: TRBV4-1
J gene: TRBJ2-3

CDR3 DNA: TGTGCCAGTAGTCTTGCCGGGGAAGCTAAAGAGCAGTACTTC
CDR3 protein: CASSLAGEAKEQYF
D gene: .
clone size: few
V gene: TRBV19
J gene: TRBJ2-7

CDR3 DNA: TGTGCCAGCAGTTTACCCGGGGGCAGGGGCACCGGGGAGCTGTTTTTT
CDR3 protein: CASSLPGGRGTGELFF
D gene: .
clone size: few
V gene: TRBV12-3/TRBV12-4
J gene: TRBJ2-2

CDR3 DNA: TGTGCCAGCAGTTGGGGGGGCGCAGATACGCAGTATTTT
CDR3 protein: CASSWGGADTQYF
D gene: .
clone size: .
V gene: TRBV28
J gene: TRBJ2-3

CDR3 DNA: TGTGCCAGCAGTGATAGGACTAGCGTGAATTATGAGCAGTTCTTC
CDR3 protein: CASSDRTSVNYEQFF
D gene: TRBD2
clone size: .
V gene: TRBV6-1
J gene: TRBJ2-1

CDR3 DNA: TGTGCCAGCAGCCTACCCCAGGGAGATTTCGGGACATTGACTAGCGGGTTCTACGAGCAGTACTTC
CDR3 protein: CASSLPQGDFGTLTSGFYEQYF
D gene: TRBD2
clone size: .
V gene: TRBV4-2
J gene: TRBJ2-7

CDR3 DNA: TGTGCCAGCAGCTTATCAGTAGCGGTAGACAATGAGCAGTTCTTC
CDR3 protein: CASSLSVAVDNEQFF
D gene: .
clone size: .
V gene: TRBV7-2
J gene: TRBJ2-1

CDR3 DNA: TGTGCCACCAAGGACAGGGAGTTCTTTTATGGCTACACCTTC
CDR3 protein: CATKDREFFYGYTF
D gene: TRBD1
clone size: many
V gene: TRBV10-3
J gene: TRBJ1-2

CDR3 DNA: TGCGCCAGCAGCAGAGACAGACAGGCCGAGCAGTTCTTC
CDR3 protein: CASSRDRQAEQFF
D gene: .
clone size: many
V gene: TRBV5-1
J gene: TRBJ2-1

CDR3 DNA: TGTGCCAGCAGCTTAGTCCGTGGACAGGGTCTATACAATGAGCAGTTCTTC
CDR3 protein: CASSLVRGQGLYNEQFF
D gene: TRBD1
clone size: few
V gene: TRBV11-2
J gene: TRBJ2-1

CDR3 DNA: TGTGCCAGCAGTTTACCCCCGACCCGCACCGTCCTAGATACGCAGTATTTT
CDR3 protein: CASSLPPTRTVLDTQYF
D gene: .
clone size: many
V gene: TRBV28
J gene: TRBJ2-3